The sequence of this TCR beta chain was determined in a study of shared T cell receptors in the human thymus. V dropped 0 bases and J dropped 8 bases, with 14 bases sitting between them. The V gene's germline CDR1 is MNHEY and CDR2 SVGAGI. The CDR3 runs 15 residues. This clone has just a few counts. This table comes from immunoSEQ multiplex PCR, and its TCRdb copy is limited to in-frame clones, with some not included. The table has roughly 710,000 clones, approximately 85% seen once. The sample also formed part of further work on human thymus T cells. As reported in that work: Donors were healthy Finnish babies undergoing corrective operations for congenital heart defects. Resected material from corrective heart surgery provided the thymus tissue analysed. Within thymic and blood repertoires, V and J gene usage appeared to be biased. A high degree of thymic repertoire overlap among unrelated individuals was reported in related research.

The chain carries TRBV6-5 and TRBJ2-1, with D maybe TRBD1 (6 bases). The specimen sequenced was thymocytes. This TCR was recovered from a girl under three years old with a congenital heart defect. The CDR3 DNA reads TGTGCCAGCAGTTACTCGCATTACAGGGCCCATGAGCAGTTCTTC. It specifies CASSYSHYRAHEQFF.